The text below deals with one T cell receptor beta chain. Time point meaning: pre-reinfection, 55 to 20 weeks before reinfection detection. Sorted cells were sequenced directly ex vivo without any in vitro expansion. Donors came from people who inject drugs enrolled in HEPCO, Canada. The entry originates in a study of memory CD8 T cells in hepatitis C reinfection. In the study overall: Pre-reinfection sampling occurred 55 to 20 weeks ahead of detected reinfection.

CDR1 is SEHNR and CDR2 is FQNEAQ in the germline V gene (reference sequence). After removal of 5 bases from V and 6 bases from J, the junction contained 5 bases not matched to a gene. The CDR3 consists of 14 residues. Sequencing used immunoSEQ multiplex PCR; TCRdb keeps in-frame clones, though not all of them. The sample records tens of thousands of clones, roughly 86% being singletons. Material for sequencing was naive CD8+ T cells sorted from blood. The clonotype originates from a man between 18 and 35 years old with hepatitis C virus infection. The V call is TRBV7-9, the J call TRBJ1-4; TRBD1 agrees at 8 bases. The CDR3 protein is CASSHDRGDEKLFF. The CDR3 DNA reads TGTGCCAGCAGCCACGACAGGGGCGATGAAAAACTGTTTTTT.